This T cell receptor beta chain was observed in a study of cytomegalovirus exposure and HLA in healthy donors. Study details: A data release that came early held roughly 80 million unique TCRs from HLA-typed donors.

A remark on this clone: Its antigen remains unknown.

With 60 Vbeta and 13 Jbeta primers, the PCR was carried out. TCRdb's copy holds only in-frame clones and misses some; the assay was immunoSEQ multiplex PCR. Counted here are about 260,000 clones, about 75% occurring once; the ten biggest clones make up about 2.1%. Study-wide results and caveats: Under in vitro conditions, three CMV-associated chains were confirmed as specific for CMV antigens. In a later analysis, a missense DCLRE1C variant was linked to TCR beta V- and J-gene trimming. The majority of CMV-associated TCR beta chains were reported as apparently HLA-restricted in a later analysis.

CDR3 length equals 15 residues. The germline V gene encodes CDR1 MNHEY and CDR2 SMNVEV (reference sequence). Between the trimmed V and J ends, which lost 5 bases and 5 bases, there was a span of 18 bases. The TCR originated in a female donor in good health and CMV-seronegative. The sequenced material came from PBMCs. The chain links TRBV27 to TRBJ1-1; no reliable D call. The CDR3 here is CASSDRLRAGTEAFF. The CDR3 DNA reads as TGTGCCAGCAGTGATCGGCTACGCGCAGGTACTGAAGCTTTCTTT.